This T cell receptor (beta chain) was found in a study of blood T cell repertoires in COVID-19. Study background: There were acute and convalescent COVID-19 samples, and they came from the United States, Italy and Spain.

This table comes from immunoSEQ multiplex PCR, and its TCRdb copy is limited to in-frame clones, with some not included. The profile shows 190,000 or so clones, around 95% of them singletons. CDR3 length equals 13 residues. The V end was cut by 2 bases, the J end by 6 bases, with 12 bases between. The germline V gene encodes CDR1 SGHRS and CDR2 YFSETQ. This chain connects TRBV5-1 to TRBJ2-7; maybe TRBD1 (6 bases). The sequenced sample was peripheral blood. The receptor's source is a man aged 25-45 years with COVID-19, enrolled during active disease. The CDR3 loop is CASSFSGAIEQYF. The CDR3 coding sequence is TGCGCCAGCAGCTTTTCAGGGGCGATCGAGCAGTACTTC. Full variable domain (missing parts from reference TRBV5-1 and TRBJ2-7): KAGVTQTPRYLIKTRGQQVTLSCSPISGHRSVSWYQQTPGQGLQFLFEYFSETQRNKGNFPGRFSGRQFSNSRSEMNVSTLELGDSALYLCASSFSGAIEQYFGPGTRLTVT.